This TCR beta chain comes out of a study of T cells after yellow fever vaccination. For TCR, cDNA came from 5'RACE template switching, which added a universal primer site and UMIs. TCRdb reprocessed the 5' RACE reads via MiXCR and lists one record per CDR3 protein. The sample shows 500,000 to 650,000 distinct CDR3 sequences, about 14% of them seen only once. The sequencing used PBMCs, collected on the day of the yellow fever booster vaccination. The receptor comes from a man aged 25-45 years who received the YFV17D yellow fever vaccine.

The CDR3 sequence: CSADGDYEQYF. CDR3 coding DNA: TGCAGTGCCGACGGGGACTACGAGCAGTACTTC. V gene TRBV20-1 combines with J gene TRBJ2-7; possibly TRBD2 for D (5 bases). The germline V gene encodes CDR1 DFQATT and CDR2 SNEGSKA (reference sequence). This CDR3 contains 11 residues. V lost 6 bases, J lost 3 bases, and 9 bases lay in between.